This record looks at one TCR beta chain sequence and its context. Its antigen is as yet unknown. These data belong to a study of cytomegalovirus exposure and HLA in healthy donors. Germline assignment: CDR1 MGHRA and CDR2 YSYEKL. V was trimmed by 4 bases and J by 0 bases, leaving 13 bases between them. This CDR3 is 15 amino acids long. Whole-study findings and limits: The dataset shows that most TCR sequences were rare, while some public TCRs occurred in many donors.

Libraries were prepared by immunoSEQ multiplex PCR; TCRdb keeps only in-frame clonotypes and omits some of them. The data show over 90,000 clones, about 95% seen once. The J gene is TRBJ2-7, the V gene TRBV4-1, with D possibly TRBD1 on 5 matching bases. This sequence was found in a woman younger than 35 in good health and CMV-seronegative. The sample taken for sequencing was PBMCs. The DNA of the CDR3 is TGCGCCAGCAGCCCCGGTACAGGAAGCTCCTACGAGCAGTACTTC. Protein: CASSPGTGSSYEQYF.